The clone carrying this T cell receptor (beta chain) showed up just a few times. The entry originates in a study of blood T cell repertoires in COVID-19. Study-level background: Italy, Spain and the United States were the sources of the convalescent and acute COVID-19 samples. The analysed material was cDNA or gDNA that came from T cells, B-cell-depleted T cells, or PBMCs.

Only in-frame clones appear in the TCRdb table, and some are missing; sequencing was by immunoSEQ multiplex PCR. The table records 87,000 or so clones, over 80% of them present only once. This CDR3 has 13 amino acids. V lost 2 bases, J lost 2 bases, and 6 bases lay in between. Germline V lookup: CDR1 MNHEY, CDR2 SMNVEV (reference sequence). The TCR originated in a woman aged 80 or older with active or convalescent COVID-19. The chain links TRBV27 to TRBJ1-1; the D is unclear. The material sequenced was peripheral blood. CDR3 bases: TGTGCCAGCAGTTTAATGGCTAACACTGAAGCTTTCTTT. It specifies CASSLMANTEAFF.